The entry that follows covers one TCR beta chain sequence. This sample was included in a study of blood T cell repertoires in COVID-19. As for the study in general: There were acute and convalescent COVID-19 samples, and they came from the United States, Italy and Spain.

Original methodology: By means of reference gene primer amplification, nucleated cell counts were estimated. Profiling relied on immunoSEQ multiplex PCR, and the TCRdb table lists in-frame clones only, not all of them. The V and J calls and clone size come from that table; D and trimming were worked out from the DNA. The sample yields 270,000 or so clones, 84% seen once. The ends were cut back, 8 bases at V and 9 bases at J, with 20 bases in the middle. The CDR3 length is 14 residues. The germline CDR1 and CDR2 sequences are LNHDA and SQIVND (reference sequence). The material sequenced was peripheral blood. The sequence derives from a human donor in a cohort sampled during active COVID-19. The chain recombines TRBV19 with TRBJ2-1; tentatively, D is TRBD1 (6 bases). This chain's CDR3 is CASRTGSLVGEQFF. CDR3 DNA: TGTGCCAGTCGAACAGGGTCTCTAGTTGGTGAGCAGTTCTTC.